The 32 T cell receptor beta chains given below trace back to one sample, sequenced in a study of T cell changes during pregnancy in multiple sclerosis. Produced via immunoSEQ multiplex PCR; TCRdb's table is partial and in-frame only. The sample has about 68,000 clones; about 91% are singletons. The sample in question was peripheral blood, obtained in the second trimester of pregnancy. These receptors were taken from a female donor in good health, enrolled as a control in a pregnancy study.

The V gene is TRBV11-3, the J gene TRBJ2-2, with a weak D call TRBD2 (6 bases). The ends were cut back, 6 bases at V and 11 bases at J, with 19 bases in the middle. This CDR3 is built from 14 residues. Germline assignment: CDR1 SGHNT and CDR2 YENEEA. CDR3 loop: CASSSIGGSGELFF. The CDR3 bases are TGTGCCAGCAGTTCGATTGGGGGGAGTGGAGAGCTGTTTTTT.

The J gene is TRBJ2-1, the V gene TRBV6-4; TRBD2 agrees at 8 bases. V dropped 2 bases and J dropped 4; count of bases not matched to a gene: 4. CDR1 is MRHNA, CDR2 SNTAGT, per germline. CDR3 length: 15 residues. The CDR3 reads CASSDGAGDYNEQFF. The DNA of the CDR3 is TGTGCCAGCAGTGACGGAGCGGGAGATTACAATGAGCAGTTCTTC.

This chain uses TRBV4-2 with TRBJ2-3; D may be TRBD1 (6 bases). V lost 3 bases and J lost 0, with 10 bases in between. The CDR3 consists of 15 residues. Germline CDR1 is LGHNA and CDR2 is YNFKEQ. The CDR3 sequence is CASSQGDISTDTQYF. The CDR3 DNA reads as TGTGCCAGCAGCCAGGGGGACATTAGCACAGATACGCAGTATTTT.

This clone appeared once. The chain recombines TRBV6-4 with TRBJ2-1; TRBD1 is a possible D gene (6 bases). The CDR3 runs 14 residues. The ends were cut back, 5 bases at V and 4 bases at J, with 12 bases in the middle. Germline CDR1 reads MRHNA; CDR2 reads SNTAGT. The CDR3 nucleotides are TGTGCCAGCAGTACCCAAGGGGGTTACAATGAGCAGTTCTTC. Residues: CASSTQGGYNEQFF.

This chain joins TRBV6-1 and TRBJ1-1; D may be TRBD1 (5 bases). The germline V gene has CDR1 MNHNS and CDR2 SASEGT. The CDR3 sequence is 14 residues long. With 3 bases removed from V and 6 bases from J, the gap between germline ends came to 14 bases. The CDR3 DNA sequence: TGTGCCAGCAGTGAGGGGGGGTTGAGCGCTGAAGCTTTCTTT. It encodes CASSEGGLSAEAFF.

J is TRBJ2-7 and V is TRBV10-3, with D possibly matching TRBD2 (6 bases). This CDR3 contains 13 residues. CDR1 is ENHRY and CDR2 is SYGVKD in the germline V gene. V was cut by 2 bases and J by 4 bases, with 9 bases left in between. For the CDR3, the DNA is TGTGCCATCAGTGAGCCTGGGGGGTACGAGCAGTACTTC. Protein sequence: CAISEPGGYEQYF.

The V gene is TRBV11-2, the J gene TRBJ2-7; 7 bases map to TRBD1. Germline CDR1 is SGHAT and CDR2 is FQNNGV. V was clipped by 0 bases and J by 6 bases; unmatched bases: 5. The CDR3 is 14 amino acids. CDR3 protein: CASSLDKGASEQYF. For the CDR3, the DNA is TGTGCCAGCAGCTTAGATAAGGGGGCTAGCGAGCAGTACTTC.

The V gene is TRBV13, the J gene TRBJ2-5; the D gene is possibly TRBD1 (8 bases). CDR3 size: 14 residues. CDR1 and CDR2 from the germline V gene are PRHDT and FYEKMQ (reference sequence). Deletions cut 5 bases from V and 1 base from J, with 11 bases between. In DNA, the CDR3 is TGTGCCAGCAGCAACAGGGGGGGCCAAGAGACCCAGTACTTC. This codes for CASSNRGGQETQYF.

The table lists this clone with a few counts. The V and J genes are TRBV25-1 and TRBJ1-6, with 10 bases lining up with TRBD1. Germline trimming cut 6 bases from V and 9 bases from J; bases unmatched to any gene: 11. CDR3 size: 16 residues. The V gene's germline CDR1 is MGHDK and CDR2 SYGVNS. CDR3 nucleotide sequence: TGTGCCAGCAGGGAAGACAGGGGGCTAGGGATTTCACCCCTCCACTTT. Translating it yields CASREDRGLGISPLHF.

This rearrangement joins TRBV30 to TRBJ2-2; D call uncertain. CDR1 and CDR2 (germline): GTSNPN, SVGIG (reference sequence). V was pared by 8 bases and J by 3 bases, with 10 bases between. This CDR3 has 12 residues. The CDR3 region has the DNA TGTGCCGCCTCAGGTTACACCGGGGAGCTGTTTTTT. It specifies CAASGYTGELFF.

V is TRBV4-3 and J is TRBJ1-1; D is possibly TRBD1 (5 bases). The CDR3 sequence is 15 residues long. V was pared by 4 bases and J by 4 bases, with 16 bases between. CDR1 and CDR2 from the germline V gene are LGHNA and YSLEER. The chain's CDR3 is CASSRERGVSTEAFF. The CDR3 bases are TGCGCCAGCAGCCGCGAGCGGGGCGTCTCCACTGAAGCTTTCTTT.

The V gene is TRBV15, the J gene TRBJ1-3; D might be TRBD1 (5 bases). The CDR3 extends over 15 amino acids. The V gene's germline CDR1 is LNHNV and CDR2 YYDKDF (reference sequence). Between the trimmed V and J ends, which lost 1 base and 4 bases, there was a span of 11 bases. The CDR3 loop is CATSRGGQGGNTIYF. The CDR3 DNA follows: TGTGCCACCAGCAGAGGAGGACAAGGCGGAAACACCATATATTTT.

The chain carries TRBV4-1 and TRBJ2-7; 10 bases match TRBD2. This CDR3 comprises 14 residues. CDR1 and CDR2 from the germline V gene are MGHRA and YSYEKL. With V trimmed by 4 bases and J by 5 bases, 5 bases remained unmatched. CDR3 residues: CASSLRLAGHEQYF. In DNA, the CDR3 is TGCGCCAGCAGCCTCCGACTAGCGGGCCACGAGCAGTACTTC.

A few counts support this clone. The DNA for the CDR3 is TGTGCCAGCAGCGACAGGGTTGGCTACACCTTC. Protein: CASSDRVGYTF. J is TRBJ1-2 and V is TRBV7-2, with 7 positions matching TRBD1. The CDR3 consists of 11 residues. Germline lookup yields CDR1 SGHTA and CDR2 FQGNSA. After removal of 5 bases from V and 7 bases from J, the junction contained 1 base not matched to a gene.

This clone was detected only once. The rearrangement joins TRBV7-6 to TRBJ1-4, with D possibly matching TRBD1 (5 bases). Per the germline V gene, CDR1 is SGHVS and CDR2 is FNYEAQ. The CDR3 totals 14 residues. Trimming shortened V by 5 bases and J by 7 bases, and 14 bases separated the two germline ends. The CDR3 DNA reads as TGTGCCAGCAGCCCCGTGGGACTTAGTGAAAAACTGTTTTTT. The encoded protein is CASSPVGLSEKLFF.

The count of this clone is one. V is TRBV7-9 and J is TRBJ2-3, with D possibly being TRBD2 (5 bases). CDR1 and CDR2 (germline): SEHNR, FQNEAQ (reference sequence). The CDR3 contains 10 residues. The V gene lost 10 bases and the J gene lost 6 bases, with 8 bases spanning the gap. CDR3 sequence: CATRGDTQYF. DNA of the CDR3: TGTGCCACCCGCGGGGATACGCAGTATTTT.

This chain joins TRBV4-1 and TRBJ2-7; 12 nucleotides match TRBD1. Trimming at V came to 1 base and at J to 3 bases, leaving 10 bases not matched to a gene. Germline V gives CDR1 MGHRA, CDR2 YSYEKL. The CDR3 contains 18 residues. The CDR3 region is CASSQVMGQGALDYEQYF. The CDR3 DNA is TGCGCCAGCAGCCAAGTTATGGGACAGGGGGCGTTGGACTACGAGCAGTACTTC.

The V gene is TRBV10-1, the J gene TRBJ2-3; D possibly corresponds to TRBD2 (6 bases). Germline CDR1 and CDR2: WNHNN and SYGVQD (reference sequence). The CDR3 loop spans 14 amino acids. Between the trimmed V and J ends, which lost 2 bases and 0 bases, there was a span of 6 bases. CDR3 in DNA: TGCGCCAGCAGTGAGGGGACTAGCACAGATACGCAGTATTTT. Its translation is CASSEGTSTDTQYF.

The chain has TRBV14 and TRBJ2-3; a weak D match, TRBD2 (5 bases). V shed 0 bases and J shed 4 bases, with 11 bases lying between them. Looked up from germline, CDR1 is SGHDN and CDR2 is FVKESK. The CDR3 extends over 15 amino acids. CDR3 nucleotides: TGTGCCAGCAGCCAAGACTATAGGGAGTCAGATACGCAGTATTTT. As protein: CASSQDYRESDTQYF. Filled out from reference TRBV14 and TRBJ2-3, the complete variable domain reads EAGVTQFPSHSVIEKGQTVTLRCDPISGHDNLYWYRRVMGKEIKFLLHFVKESKQDESGMPNNRFLAERTGGTYSTLKVQPAELEDSGVYFCASSQDYRESDTQYFGPGTRLTVL.

This chain connects TRBV6-1 to TRBJ2-7, with D possibly matching TRBD1 (6 bases). This CDR3 spans 14 amino acids. The germline CDR1 and CDR2 sequences are MNHNS and SASEGT. V lost 5 bases, J lost 3 bases, and 14 bases lay in between. The CDR3 sequence is CASSKPTGFYEQYF. CDR3 sequence (DNA): TGTGCCAGCAGTAAGCCGACAGGTTTCTACGAGCAGTACTTC.

This chain uses TRBV7-9 with TRBJ2-1; D is uncertain. The CDR3 contains 12 residues. CDR1 and CDR2 (germline): SEHNR, FQNEAQ (reference sequence). V was cut by 2 bases and J by 4 bases, with 3 bases left in between. The CDR3 here is CASSLYYNEQFF. CDR3 nucleotide sequence: TGTGCCAGCAGCTTATATTACAATGAGCAGTTCTTC.

The V call is TRBV19, the J call TRBJ1-4; D is ambiguous. Germline lookup yields CDR1 LNHDA and CDR2 SQIVND (reference sequence). The V end was cut by 3 bases, the J end by 8 bases, with 13 bases between. The CDR3 has 14 amino acids. CDR3 coding DNA: TGTGCCAGTAGTATTAACCCGAACCTAGAAAAACTGTTTTTT. It yields the protein CASSINPNLEKLFF.

In this sample, this clone turned up once. The V call is TRBV27, the J call TRBJ2-1; 8 bases are a match to TRBD2. CDR3 length: 12 residues. Germline CDR1 MNHEY, CDR2 SMNVEV (reference sequence). Germline trimming cut 6 bases from V and 12 bases from J; bases unmatched to any gene: 7. CDR3 nucleotides: TGTGCCAGCAGACCCGCGGGAGGCGTGCAGTTCTTC. Translated, it gives CASRPAGGVQFF.

CDR3 DNA: TGTGCCAGCAAAACAGGGCGACTGAATTCACCCCTCCACTTT. The encoded protein is CASKTGRLNSPLHF. V and J are TRBV28 and TRBJ1-6, with a tentative D call TRBD1 (6 bases). With 7 bases removed from V and 7 bases from J, the gap between germline ends came to 14 bases. The CDR3 loop spans 14 amino acids. Germline lookup yields CDR1 MDHEN and CDR2 SYDVKM.

The rearrangement uses TRBV9 and TRBJ2-1, with D maybe TRBD2 (6 bases). The length of the CDR3 is 12 residues. Germline V gene lookup returns CDR1 SGDLS and CDR2 YYNGEE. Trimming cost V 4 bases and J 8 bases, with 10 bases left between them. CDR3: CASSTGTYEQFF. The CDR3 DNA follows: TGTGCCAGCAGCACCGGGACTTATGAGCAGTTCTTC.

This chain joins TRBV30 and TRBJ1-5, with D possibly being TRBD1 (5 bases). The CDR3 loop spans 13 amino acids. Germline CDR1 and CDR2: GTSNPN and SVGIG (reference sequence). V was trimmed by 2 bases and J by 5 bases, leaving 10 bases between them. The CDR3: CAWSLTGDQPQHF. CDR3 nucleotides: TGTGCCTGGAGTCTAACAGGTGATCAGCCCCAGCATTTT.

V usage is TRBV29-1 and J usage is TRBJ2-5, with 11 positions matching TRBD2. Trimming cost V 5 bases and J 5 bases; bases outside gene matches: 4. Germline V lookup: CDR1 SQVTM, CDR2 ANQGSEA. CDR3 length equals 13 residues. CDR3 region: CSVPSGGMETQYF. The CDR3 DNA follows: TGCAGCGTTCCTAGCGGGGGGATGGAGACCCAGTACTTC. The full variable domain, with the rest looked up from reference TRBV29-1 and TRBJ2-5, is SAVISQKPSRDICQRGTSLTIQCQVDSQVTMMFWYRQQPGQSLTLIATANQGSEATYESGFVIDKFPISRPNLTFSTLTVSNMSPEDSSIYLCSVPSGGMETQYFGPGTRLLVL.

This chain connects TRBV7-2 to TRBJ2-2, with 8 bases identical to TRBD2. The CDR3 covers 17 residues. Germline V gene data show CDR1 as SGHTA and CDR2 as FQGNSA. Germline trimming cut 0 bases from V and 3 bases from J; bases unmatched to any gene: 6. The CDR3 nucleotides read TGTGCCAGCAGCTTAGCGCACCGAGCGGGAGACACCGGGGAGCTGTTTTTT. Translation: CASSLAHRAGDTGELFF.

This chain links TRBV28 with TRBJ1-2, with 7 bases that match TRBD1. This CDR3 region has 14 residues. The trim removed 5 bases at V and 4 bases at J, leaving 7 bases unmatched. Germline V gene data show CDR1 as MDHEN and CDR2 as SYDVKM. CDR3 residues: CASSPDRVSYGYTF. The CDR3 DNA reads TGTGCCAGCAGTCCCGACAGGGTCAGCTATGGCTACACCTTC.

V gene TRBV18 combines with J gene TRBJ2-2, with TRBD1 identical over 10 bases. Per germline, CDR1 KGHSH and CDR2 LQKENI. There are 15 residues in the CDR3. V shed 6 bases and J 3 bases; nucleotides not matched to a gene: 4. CDR3 coding DNA: TGTGCCAGCTCGCCCGGGACAGGGGACACCGGGGAGCTGTTTTTT. Amino acids: CASSPGTGDTGELFF.

The J gene is TRBJ2-1, the V gene TRBV6-5; 11 bases align to TRBD1. Unmatched junction bases numbered 3, after V lost 5 bases and J lost 3 bases. Germline assignment: CDR1 MNHEY and CDR2 SVGAGI. This CDR3 has 15 residues. The CDR3 loop reads CASSPGQGGYNEQFF. The CDR3 nucleotides read TGTGCCAGCAGTCCGGGACAGGGGGGCTACAATGAGCAGTTCTTC.

This clone occurred once. This chain joins TRBV7-2 and TRBJ2-7; D remains ambiguous. This CDR3 is 14 amino acids long. V gave up 0 bases and J gave up 0 bases, with 6 bases separating them. The germline V gene encodes CDR1 SGHTA and CDR2 FQGNSA. The CDR3 DNA reads TGTGCCAGCAGCTTAGCGGGCCCCTCCTACGAGCAGTACTTC. This translates into CASSLAGPSYEQYF.